The clone carrying this TCR beta chain was found a few times. Its antigen is undetermined. The germline V gene has CDR1 SGDLS and CDR2 YYNGEE. The V gene lost 0 bases and the J gene lost 5 bases, with 12 bases spanning the gap. The length of the CDR3 is 15 residues. The data were obtained in a study of T cells after yellow fever vaccination. Study-wide findings and caveats: Weaker overall was a secondary response that nonetheless peaked faster, on day 5 versus 15. Post-booster repertoires contained most primary-vaccination clones again (roughly 96% CD4, less than 90% CD8).

TCRdb processed the 5' RACE reads anew with MiXCR; each CDR3 protein has one entry. Of about 240,000 distinct CDR3 sequences in the sample, 6.9% were seen once. This chain links TRBV9 with TRBJ2-1; D is possibly TRBD2 (5 bases). This TCR came from a young man who received the YFV17D yellow fever vaccine. Sample: CD4+ T cells sorted from PBMCs, taken 15 days after the yellow fever booster vaccination. The CDR3 here is CASSVGGSANNEQFF. CDR3 DNA sequence: TGTGCCAGCAGCGTAGGTGGTAGCGCGAACAATGAGCAGTTCTTC. Together with reference TRBV9 and TRBJ2-1, the CDR3 gives the full variable domain: DSGVTQTPKHLITATGQRVTLRCSPRSGDLSVYWYQQSLDQGLQFLIQYYNGEERAKGNILERFSAQQFPDLHSELNLSSLELGDSALYFCASSVGGSANNEQFFGPGTRLTVL.